Below, one TCR beta chain is given with its context. Its antigen remains unknown. This specimen comes from a study of cytomegalovirus exposure and HLA in healthy donors. Primers: 60 Vbeta forward and 13 Jbeta reverse. Profiling relied on immunoSEQ multiplex PCR, and the TCRdb table lists in-frame clones only, not all of them. This sample has some 130,000 clones, with 65% to 90% found just once. Whole-study findings and limits: Listed as cytomegalovirus-associated were 164 TCR beta chains.

Healthy donors of bone marrow made up the group. This TCR came from a man aged 45-65 years in good health and CMV-seronegative. The source material was PBMCs.

This CDR3 reads CASSHVAGAYNEQFF. For the CDR3, the DNA is TGTGCCAGCAGCCATGTAGCGGGCGCCTACAATGAGCAGTTCTTC. The chain uses TRBV14 and TRBJ2-1, with 7 bases fitting TRBD2. Trimming removed 3 bases from V and 2 bases from J; junction bases left unmatched: 4. Per the germline V gene, CDR1 is SGHDN and CDR2 is FVKESK. The CDR3 totals 15 residues.